The entry below gives a single TCR beta chain sequence along with its context. Under the authors' procedure: For nucleated cells, counts were estimated from reference gene primer amplification. Generated by immunoSEQ multiplex PCR, the TCRdb table keeps only in-frame clones and is missing some. V, J and clone size reflect that table, while D and trimming were determined from the DNA. The table records 380,000 or so clones, 81% of them present only once. The data originate from a study of blood T cell repertoires in COVID-19. The wider study: COVID-19 samples, acute and convalescent, were from the United States, Italy and Spain. Sample material is recorded as cDNA or gDNA derived from T cells, B-cell-depleted T cells, or PBMCs.

This CDR3 is 14 amino acids long. The V gene's germline CDR1 is SGHRS and CDR2 YFSETQ. The V gene lost 4 bases and the J gene lost 2 bases, with 12 bases spanning the gap. J is TRBJ2-5 and V is TRBV5-1; no reliable D call. The clonotype comes from a human donor with acute or convalescent COVID-19. The donor label of this sample is uncertain. The sequenced material came from peripheral blood. The CDR3 DNA follows: TGCGCCAGCAGCCATCTGGAGCCTCAAGAGACCCAGTACTTC. It codes for CASSHLEPQETQYF. The full variable domain, with the rest looked up from reference TRBV5-1 and TRBJ2-5, is KAGVTQTPRYLIKTRGQQVTLSCSPISGHRSVSWYQQTPGQGLQFLFEYFSETQRNKGNFPGRFSGRQFSNSRSEMNVSTLELGDSALYLCASSHLEPQETQYFGPGTRLLVL.